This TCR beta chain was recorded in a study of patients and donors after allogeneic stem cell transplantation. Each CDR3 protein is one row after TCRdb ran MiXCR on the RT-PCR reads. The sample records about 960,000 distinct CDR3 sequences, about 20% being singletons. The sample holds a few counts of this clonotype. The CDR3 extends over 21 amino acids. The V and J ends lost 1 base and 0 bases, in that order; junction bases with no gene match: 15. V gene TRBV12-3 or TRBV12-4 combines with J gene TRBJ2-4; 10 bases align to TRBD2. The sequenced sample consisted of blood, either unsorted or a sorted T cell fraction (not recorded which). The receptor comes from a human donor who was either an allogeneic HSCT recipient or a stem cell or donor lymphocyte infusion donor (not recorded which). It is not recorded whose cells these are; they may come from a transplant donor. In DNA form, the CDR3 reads TGTGCCAGCAGTTTAGGCTTTTTCGGGACTAGCGATATTCTAGCCAAAAACATTCAGTACTTC. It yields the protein CASSLGFFGTSDILAKNIQYF.